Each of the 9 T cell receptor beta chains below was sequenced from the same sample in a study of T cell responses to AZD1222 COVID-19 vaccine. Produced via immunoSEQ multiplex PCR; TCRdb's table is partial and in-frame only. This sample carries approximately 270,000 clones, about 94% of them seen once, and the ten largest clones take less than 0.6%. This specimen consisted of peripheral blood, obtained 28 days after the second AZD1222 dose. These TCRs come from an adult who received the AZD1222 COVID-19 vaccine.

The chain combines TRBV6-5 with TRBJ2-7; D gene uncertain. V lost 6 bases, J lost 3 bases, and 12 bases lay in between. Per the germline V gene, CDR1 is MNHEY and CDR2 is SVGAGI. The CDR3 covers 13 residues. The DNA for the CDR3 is TGTGCCAGCAGACCCGACGGAAACTACGAGCAGTACTTC. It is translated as CASRPDGNYEQYF.

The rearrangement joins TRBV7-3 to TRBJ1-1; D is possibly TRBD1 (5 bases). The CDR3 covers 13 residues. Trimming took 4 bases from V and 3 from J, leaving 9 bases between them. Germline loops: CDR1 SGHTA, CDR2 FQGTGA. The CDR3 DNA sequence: TGTGCCAGCAGCTCCGGGGGAGACACTGAAGCTTTCTTT. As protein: CASSSGGDTEAFF.

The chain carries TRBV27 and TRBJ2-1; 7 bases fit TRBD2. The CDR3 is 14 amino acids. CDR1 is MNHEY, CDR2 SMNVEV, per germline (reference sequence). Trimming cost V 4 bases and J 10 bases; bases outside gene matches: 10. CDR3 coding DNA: TGTGCCAGCAGTTCCCGCGGGGGTCGAAGGGAGCAGTTCTTC. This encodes CASSSRGGRREQFF.

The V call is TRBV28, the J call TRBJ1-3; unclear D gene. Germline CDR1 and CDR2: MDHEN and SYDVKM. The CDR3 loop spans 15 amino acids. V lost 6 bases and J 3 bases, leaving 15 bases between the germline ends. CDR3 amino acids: CASSLTQSGGNTIYF. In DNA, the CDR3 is TGTGCCAGCAGCTTGACCCAGAGTGGTGGAAACACCATATATTTT.

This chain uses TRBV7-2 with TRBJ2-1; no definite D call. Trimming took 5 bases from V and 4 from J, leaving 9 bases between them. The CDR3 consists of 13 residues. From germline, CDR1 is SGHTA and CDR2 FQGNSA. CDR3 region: CASSPWVYNEQFF. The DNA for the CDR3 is TGTGCCAGCAGCCCCTGGGTGTACAATGAGCAGTTCTTC. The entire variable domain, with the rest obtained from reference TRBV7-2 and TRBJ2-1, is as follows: GAGVSQSPSNKVTEKGKDVELRCDPISGHTALYWYRQSLGQGLEFLIYFQGNSAPDKSGLPSDRFSAERTGGSVSTLTIQRTQQEDSAVYLCASSPWVYNEQFFGPGTRLTVL.

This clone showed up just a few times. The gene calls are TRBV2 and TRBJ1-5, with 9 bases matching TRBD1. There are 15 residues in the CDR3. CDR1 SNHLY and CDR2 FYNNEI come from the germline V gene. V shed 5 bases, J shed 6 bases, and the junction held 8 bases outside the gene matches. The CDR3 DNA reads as TGTGCCAGCAGTTGGGGACAGGGAGGCCGTCAGCCCCAGCATTTT. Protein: CASSWGQGGRQPQHF.

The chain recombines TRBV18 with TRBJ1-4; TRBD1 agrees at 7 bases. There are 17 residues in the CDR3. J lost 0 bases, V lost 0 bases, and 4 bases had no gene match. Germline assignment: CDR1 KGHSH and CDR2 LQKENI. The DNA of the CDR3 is TGTGCCAGCTCACCACCGGACAGGACCGCAACTAATGAAAAACTGTTTTTT. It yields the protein CASSPPDRTATNEKLFF.

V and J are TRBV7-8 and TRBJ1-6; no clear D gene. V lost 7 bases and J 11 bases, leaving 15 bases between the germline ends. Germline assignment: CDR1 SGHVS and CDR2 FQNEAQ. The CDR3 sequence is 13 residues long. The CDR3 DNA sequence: TGTGCCAGCACCCTCCTCAGGCAGGCACCCCTCCACTTT. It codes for CASTLLRQAPLHF.

CDR3 bases: TGTGCCAGAAGGGAGGGTAGGACAGGATTTAAGGCTGAAGCTTTCTTT. Encoded protein: CARREGRTGFKAEAFF. V gene TRBV5-3 combines with J gene TRBJ1-1; 7 positions match TRBD1. TRBV5-3 is annotated as an ORF whose role is uncertain. The ends lost 5 bases at V and 6 bases at J; junction bases unmatched: 16. The CDR3 runs 16 residues.